This T cell receptor beta chain was observed in a study of T cell repertoires in aging, cancer and after chemotherapy. Study context: Donor ages fell into six groups from 30 or younger up to 70 or older. The study's findings and limits: These repertoire data do not allow conclusions about immunological memory after chemotherapy.

About this clonotype itself: Its antigen is not identified.

The CDR3 totals 13 residues. V dropped 1 base and J dropped 8 bases, with 11 bases sitting between them. CDR1 is SEHNR and CDR2 is FQNEAQ in the germline V gene (reference sequence). The template was genomic DNA from peripheral blood, not RNA. Rearranged V-D-J TRB sequences were amplified with a mixed TRB-A/B primer pool. TCRdb independently ran MiXCR on the multiplex PCR reads; one entry per CDR3 protein. The sample lists about 820 distinct CDR3 sequences; roughly 25% were seen once. The chain is built from TRBV7-9 and TRBJ1-2, with D uncertain. The sequence derives from a human donor with a solid tumor. Input material: blood. CDR3 in DNA: TGTGCCAGCAGCTTAGGGGAGGAACGCGGCTACACCTTC. Translating it yields CASSLGEERGYTF.